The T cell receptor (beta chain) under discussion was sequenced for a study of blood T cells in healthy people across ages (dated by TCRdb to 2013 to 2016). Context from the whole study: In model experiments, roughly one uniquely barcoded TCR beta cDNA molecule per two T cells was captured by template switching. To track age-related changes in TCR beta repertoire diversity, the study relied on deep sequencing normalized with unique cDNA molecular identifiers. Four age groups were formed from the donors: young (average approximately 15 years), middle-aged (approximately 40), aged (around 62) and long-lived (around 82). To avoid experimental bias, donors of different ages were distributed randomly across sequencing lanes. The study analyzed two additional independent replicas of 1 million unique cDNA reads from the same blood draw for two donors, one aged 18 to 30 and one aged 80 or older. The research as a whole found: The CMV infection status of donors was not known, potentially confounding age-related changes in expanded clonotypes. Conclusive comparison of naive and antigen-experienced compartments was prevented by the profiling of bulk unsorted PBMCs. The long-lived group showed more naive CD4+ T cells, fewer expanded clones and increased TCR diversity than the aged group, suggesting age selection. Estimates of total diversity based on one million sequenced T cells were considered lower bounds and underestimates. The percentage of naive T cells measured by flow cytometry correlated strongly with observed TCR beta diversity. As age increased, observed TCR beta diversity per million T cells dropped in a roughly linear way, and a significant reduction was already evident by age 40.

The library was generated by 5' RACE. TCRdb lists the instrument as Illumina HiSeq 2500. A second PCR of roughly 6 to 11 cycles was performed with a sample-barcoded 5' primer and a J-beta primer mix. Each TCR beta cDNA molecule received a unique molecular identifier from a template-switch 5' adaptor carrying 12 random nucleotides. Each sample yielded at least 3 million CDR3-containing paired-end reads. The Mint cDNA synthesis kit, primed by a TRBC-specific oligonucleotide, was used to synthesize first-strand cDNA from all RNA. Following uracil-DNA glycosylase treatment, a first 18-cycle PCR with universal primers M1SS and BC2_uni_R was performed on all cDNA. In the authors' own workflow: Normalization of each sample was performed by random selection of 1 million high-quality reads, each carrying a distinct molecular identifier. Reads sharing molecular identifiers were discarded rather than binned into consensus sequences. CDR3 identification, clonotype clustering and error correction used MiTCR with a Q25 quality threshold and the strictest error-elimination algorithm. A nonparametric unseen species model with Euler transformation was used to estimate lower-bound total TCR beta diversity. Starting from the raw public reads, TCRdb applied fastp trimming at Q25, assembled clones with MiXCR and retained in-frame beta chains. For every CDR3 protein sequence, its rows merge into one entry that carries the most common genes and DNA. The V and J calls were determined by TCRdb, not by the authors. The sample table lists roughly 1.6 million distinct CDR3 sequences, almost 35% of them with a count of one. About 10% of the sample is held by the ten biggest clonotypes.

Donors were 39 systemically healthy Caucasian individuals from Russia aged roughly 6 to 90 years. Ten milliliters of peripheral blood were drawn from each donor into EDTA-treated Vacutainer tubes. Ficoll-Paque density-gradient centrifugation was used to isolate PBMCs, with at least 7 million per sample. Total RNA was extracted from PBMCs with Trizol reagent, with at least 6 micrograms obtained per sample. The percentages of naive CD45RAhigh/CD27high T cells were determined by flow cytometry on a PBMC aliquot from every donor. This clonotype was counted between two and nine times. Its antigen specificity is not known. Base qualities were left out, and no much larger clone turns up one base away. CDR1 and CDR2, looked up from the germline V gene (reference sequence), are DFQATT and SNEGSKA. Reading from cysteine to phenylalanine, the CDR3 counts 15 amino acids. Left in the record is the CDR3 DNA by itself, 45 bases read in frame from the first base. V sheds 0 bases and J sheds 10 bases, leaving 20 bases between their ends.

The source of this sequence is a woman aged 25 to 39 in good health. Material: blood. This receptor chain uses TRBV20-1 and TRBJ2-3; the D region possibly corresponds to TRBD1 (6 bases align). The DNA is TGCAGTGCTAGAGATACCCGGCCCGGCCAGGGGCCGCAGTATTTT. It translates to CSARDTRPGQGPQYF.